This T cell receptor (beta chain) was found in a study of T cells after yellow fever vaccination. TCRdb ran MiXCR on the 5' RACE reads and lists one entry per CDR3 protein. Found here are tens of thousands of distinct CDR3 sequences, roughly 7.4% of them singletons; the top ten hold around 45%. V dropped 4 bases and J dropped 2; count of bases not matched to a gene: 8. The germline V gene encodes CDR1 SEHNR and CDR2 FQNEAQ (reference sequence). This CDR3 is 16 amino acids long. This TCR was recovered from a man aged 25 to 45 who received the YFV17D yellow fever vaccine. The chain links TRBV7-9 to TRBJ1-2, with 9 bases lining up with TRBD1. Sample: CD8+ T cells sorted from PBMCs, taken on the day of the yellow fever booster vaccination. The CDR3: CASSSVRDRANYGYTF. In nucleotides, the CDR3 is TGTGCCAGCAGCTCGGTCCGGGACAGGGCAAACTATGGCTACACCTTC.